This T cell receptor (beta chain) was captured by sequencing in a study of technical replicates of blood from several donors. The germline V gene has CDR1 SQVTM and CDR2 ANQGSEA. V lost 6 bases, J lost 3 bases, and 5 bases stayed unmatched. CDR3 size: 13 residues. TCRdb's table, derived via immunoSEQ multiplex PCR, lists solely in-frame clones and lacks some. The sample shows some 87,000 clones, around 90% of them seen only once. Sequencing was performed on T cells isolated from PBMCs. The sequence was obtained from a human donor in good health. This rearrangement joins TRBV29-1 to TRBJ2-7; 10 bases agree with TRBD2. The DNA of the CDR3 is TGCAGCGTAGCTAGCGGGAGCTTCTACGAGCAGTACTTC. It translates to CSVASGSFYEQYF.